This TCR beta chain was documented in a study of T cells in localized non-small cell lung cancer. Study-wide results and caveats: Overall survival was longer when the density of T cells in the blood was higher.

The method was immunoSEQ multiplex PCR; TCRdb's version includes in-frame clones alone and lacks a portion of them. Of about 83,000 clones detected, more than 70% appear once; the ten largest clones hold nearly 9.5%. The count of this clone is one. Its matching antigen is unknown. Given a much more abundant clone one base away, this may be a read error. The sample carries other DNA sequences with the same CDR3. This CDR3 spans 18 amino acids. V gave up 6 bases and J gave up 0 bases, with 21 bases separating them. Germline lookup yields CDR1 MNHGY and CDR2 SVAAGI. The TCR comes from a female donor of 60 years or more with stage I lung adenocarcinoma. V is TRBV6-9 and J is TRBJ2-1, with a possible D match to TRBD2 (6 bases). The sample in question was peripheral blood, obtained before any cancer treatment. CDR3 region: CASSTLAPAPSSYNEQFF. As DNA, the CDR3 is TGTGCCAGCAGCACACTAGCCCCAGCCCCTAGCTCCTACAATGAGCAGTTCTTC.